A single sample gave rise to the 13 T cell receptor beta chains below, sequenced in a study of blood T cells in healthy people across ages. PCR was performed a second time for 7 to 11 cycles using a sample-barcoded 5' primer and a J-beta primer mix. TCRdb processed the 5' RACE reads anew with MiXCR; each CDR3 protein has one entry. Of some 730,000 distinct CDR3 sequences listed, about 20% are singletons. The sample comprised blood. The receptor source for this set is a man between 65 and 80 years old in good health.

The chain has TRBV5-1 and TRBJ2-5; a weak D match, TRBD1 (5 bases). V was clipped by 2 bases and J by 7 bases, with 15 bases between them. The V gene's germline CDR1 is SGHRS and CDR2 YFSETQ. The CDR3 is made up of 14 amino acids. DNA of the CDR3: TGCGCCAGCAGCTTCGTGGGGCAAGCGCGGACCCAGTACTTC. It translates to CASSFVGQARTQYF.

The sample holds a few counts of this clonotype. The CDR3 loop reads CSAQTGGNEKLFF. In nucleotides, the CDR3 is TGCAGTGCTCAGACAGGGGGTAATGAAAAACTGTTTTTT. V gene TRBV20-1 combines with J gene TRBJ1-4; 9 nucleotides agree with TRBD1. The CDR3 has 13 amino acids. With 5 bases clipped from V and 4 bases from J, the junction kept 2 bases outside the gene matches. Germline V gene data show CDR1 as DFQATT and CDR2 as SNEGSKA (reference sequence).

This clonotype has only a few counts. The chain uses TRBV11-2 and TRBJ1-1; D unclear. There are 12 residues in the CDR3. Germline values: CDR1 SGHAT, CDR2 FQNNGV. Between the trimmed V and J ends, which lost 5 bases and 7 bases, there was a span of 11 bases. The CDR3: CASSRRADEAFF. The CDR3 DNA sequence: TGTGCCAGCAGCCGCCGGGCGGATGAAGCTTTCTTT. The full variable domain, in which reference TRBV11-2 and TRBJ1-1 provide the parts outside the CDR3, is EAGVAQSPRYKIIEKRQSVAFWCNPISGHATLYWYQQILGQGPKLLIQFQNNGVVDDSQLPKDRFSAERLKGVDSTLKIQPAKLEDSAVYLCASSRRADEAFFGQGTRLTVV.

The V gene is TRBV6-5, the J gene TRBJ1-4; D remains ambiguous. Trimming cost V 7 bases and J 4 bases, with 10 bases left between them. Per the germline V gene, CDR1 is MNHEY and CDR2 is SVGAGI. The CDR3 contains 13 residues. CDR3 DNA: TGTGCCAGCATGCACGGGAGTAATGAAAAACTGTTTTTT. Protein product: CASMHGSNEKLFF.

The chain has TRBV4-3 and TRBJ1-3; D possibly corresponds to TRBD1 (5 bases). Deletions cut 4 bases from V and 9 bases from J, with 22 bases between. Germline CDR1 is LGHNA and CDR2 is YSLEER. The CDR3 loop spans 16 amino acids. The CDR3 protein is CASSLNAGTILSTIYF. The CDR3 DNA reads as TGCGCCAGCAGCCTTAACGCCGGGACCATTCTTTCCACCATATATTTT.

This clonotype was counted only a few times. V and J are TRBV4-1 and TRBJ1-6; D call uncertain. The germline V gene encodes CDR1 MGHRA and CDR2 YSYEKL. Deletions cut 6 bases from V and 2 bases from J, with 14 bases between. This CDR3 is built from 16 residues. For the CDR3, the DNA is TGCGCCAGCAGGAGAGAAGGGAGTCCCTATAATTCACCCCTCCACTTT. It specifies CASRREGSPYNSPLHF.

The V and J genes are TRBV19 and TRBJ2-1; 12 bases agree with TRBD2. J gave up 4 bases and V 6 bases, and 7 bases lay outside the gene matches. This CDR3 is built from 16 residues. In germline, CDR1 is LNHDA, CDR2 SQIVND (reference sequence). CDR3 bases: TGTGCCAGTAGACCCGGGACTAGCGGGTCTTACAATGAGCAGTTCTTC. Translation: CASRPGTSGSYNEQFF.

The chain recombines TRBV3-1 with TRBJ1-4; D is undetermined. The CDR3 consists of 15 residues. Looked up from germline, CDR1 is LGHDT and CDR2 is YNNKEL (reference sequence). V was shortened by 4 bases and J by 3 bases, with 12 bases between the two germline ends. The CDR3 coding sequence is TGTGCCAGCAGCCCGCGTGTGCAACCTAATGAAAAACTGTTTTTT. This sequence encodes CASSPRVQPNEKLFF.

DNA for the CDR3: TGTGCCAGCACTCCGTGGCTAGAGCGCGGCAATGAGCAGTTCTTC. This codes for CASTPWLERGNEQFF. The chain employs TRBV5-5 and TRBJ2-1; D gene ambiguous. Germline V gene sequence: CDR1 SGHKS, CDR2 YYEKEE (reference sequence). The CDR3 is 15 amino acids. The V end lost 6 bases, the J end lost 6 bases, and 19 bases lay between the germline ends.

This clonotype was seen a few times. This chain uses TRBV11-2 with TRBJ2-5; 8 bases fit TRBD2. Germline lookup yields CDR1 SGHAT and CDR2 FQNNGV. The CDR3 spans 16 residues. Trimming took 3 bases from V and 4 from J; bases not matched to a gene: 10. The CDR3 DNA is TGTGCCAGCAGCTTTGGCGGGGGGTTTTTACGAGAGACCCAGTACTTC. The encoded protein is CASSFGGGFLRETQYF. The full variable domain, in which reference TRBV11-2 and TRBJ2-5 provide the parts outside the CDR3, is EAGVAQSPRYKIIEKRQSVAFWCNPISGHATLYWYQQILGQGPKLLIQFQNNGVVDDSQLPKDRFSAERLKGVDSTLKIQPAKLEDSAVYLCASSFGGGFLRETQYFGPGTRLLVL.

This chain uses TRBV12-3 or TRBV12-4 with TRBJ1-3; D not resolved. V was shortened by 2 bases and J by 15 bases, with 14 bases between the two germline ends. The CDR3 covers 12 residues. CDR3 residues: CASSLLVPSPYF. The CDR3 DNA is TGTGCCAGCAGTTTATTGGTTCCGTCGCCATATTTT.

This clonotype has just a few counts. V gene TRBV7-6 combines with J gene TRBJ2-3; D is unclear. The CDR3 covers 14 residues. V shed 5 bases and J shed 0 bases, with 9 bases lying between them. Germline loops: CDR1 SGHVS, CDR2 FNYEAQ. CDR3 DNA: TGTGCCAGCAGCGCTCGGCTAAGCACAGATACGCAGTATTTT. The encoded protein is CASSARLSTDTQYF.

This clonotype has ten or more counts. The chain has TRBV5-5 and TRBJ2-3, with TRBD1 as a possible D gene (6 bases). Trimming cost V 3 bases and J 3 bases, with 20 bases left between them. Germline V gene lookup returns CDR1 SGHKS and CDR2 YYEKEE (reference sequence). This CDR3 has 17 amino acids. The CDR3, as DNA: TGTGCCAGCAGCTCCGAGGAAAGGGGGTTAAGGACAGATACGCAGTATTTT. Residues: CASSSEERGLRTDTQYF. The full variable domain, in which reference TRBV5-5 and TRBJ2-3 provide the parts outside the CDR3, is DAGVTQSPTHLIKTRGQQVTLRCSPISGHKSVSWYQQVLGQGPQFIFQYYEKEERGRGNFPDRFSARQFPNYSSELNVNALLLGDSALYLCASSSEERGLRTDTQYFGPGTRLTVL.